Shown below are 5 T cell receptor beta chains from a single sample sequenced in a study of shared clonotypes between healthy human individuals. Repertoires were generated with immunoSEQ multiplex PCR, while TCRdb's copy carries only in-frame clones and drops some. The profile shows about 990,000 clones, 75% to 80% of them singletons. Sequenced sample: memory CD4+ T cells from PBMCs. Subset meaning: CD45RA-negative fraction. The receptors were sampled from a man in his late teens or twenties in good health. Some clones in this sample may be carry-over from other donors' samples.

There are many counts of this clone. Within the sample, other DNA sequences also encode this same CDR3. The V and J genes are TRBV14 and TRBJ1-1; D gene unclear. Trimming cost V 0 bases and J 0 bases, with 2 bases left between them. The germline V gene encodes CDR1 SGHDN and CDR2 FVKESK. The CDR3 length is 13 residues. The CDR3 DNA follows: TGTGCCAGCAGCCAAGAGTTGAACACTGAAGCTTTCTTT. It translates to CASSQELNTEAFF.

This chain uses TRBV28 with TRBJ2-3; TRBD2 aligns across 10 bases. The CDR3 extends over 15 amino acids. CDR1 is MDHEN, CDR2 SYDVKM, per germline. Losses at the gene ends were 4 bases for V and 4 bases for J; bases not matched to a gene: 5. In DNA, the CDR3 is TGTGCCAGCAGTTCTAGCGGGAGTGTCCCAGATACGCAGTATTTT. Amino acids: CASSSSGSVPDTQYF.

This clone has at least ten counts. The genes are TRBV29-1 and TRBJ2-3; TRBD2 agrees at 10 bases. J gave up 5 bases and V 4 bases, and 6 bases lay outside the gene matches. Germline lookup yields CDR1 SQVTM and CDR2 ANQGSEA. The CDR3 runs to 14 residues. In nucleotides, the CDR3 is TGCAGCGTTGGGCGACTAGCGGGTGAAGATACGCAGTATTTT. Translation gives CSVGRLAGEDTQYF.

The genes are TRBV5-1 and TRBJ1-2; 7 nucleotides agree with TRBD1. The germline CDR1 and CDR2 sequences are SGHRS and YFSETQ. The length of the CDR3 is 15 residues. The trim removed 3 bases at V and 2 bases at J, leaving 7 bases unmatched. The chain's CDR3 is CASSSARDRNYGYTF. The CDR3 nucleotides are TGCGCCAGCAGCTCAGCTCGGGACAGAAACTATGGCTACACCTTC.

This clone was seen more than once but under ten times. This chain links TRBV6-5 with TRBJ2-1; TRBD2 agrees at 7 bases. V was clipped by 0 bases and J by 7 bases; unmatched bases: 9. Germline CDR1 MNHEY, CDR2 SVGAGI. This CDR3 has 16 residues. The chain's CDR3 is CASSYSAGNSGNEQFF. For the CDR3, the DNA is TGTGCCAGCAGTTACTCAGCGGGGAACAGCGGGAATGAGCAGTTCTTC.